This TCR beta chain came from a study of blood T cell repertoires in COVID-19. Turning to the study itself: COVID-19 samples collected from the United States, Italy and Spain covered acute and convalescent phases. PBMCs, B-cell-depleted T cells, or T cells provided the cDNA or gDNA that made up the material.

As originally analysed: Scientists estimated how many nucleated cells there were by amplifying reference gene primers. Sequencing used immunoSEQ multiplex PCR; TCRdb keeps in-frame clones, though not all of them. That table is the source of V, J and clone size, and D and trimming were worked out from the DNA. This repertoire shows about 120,000 clones, around 79% found once; its top ten account for about 2.1%. This sequence was found in a man between 70 and 80 years old with acute or convalescent COVID-19. The source material was peripheral blood.

The CDR3 DNA sequence: TGTGCCAGCAGCCCCCCCCCAGGGTGGGCTAACTATGGCTACACCTTC. Its translation is CASSPPPGWANYGYTF. The chain joins TRBV11-1 to TRBJ1-2; TRBD1 might be the D (5 bases). CDR1 SGHAT and CDR2 FQDESV come from the germline V gene (reference sequence). The CDR3 runs to 16 residues. Trimming cost V 5 bases and J 0 bases, with 16 bases left between them.